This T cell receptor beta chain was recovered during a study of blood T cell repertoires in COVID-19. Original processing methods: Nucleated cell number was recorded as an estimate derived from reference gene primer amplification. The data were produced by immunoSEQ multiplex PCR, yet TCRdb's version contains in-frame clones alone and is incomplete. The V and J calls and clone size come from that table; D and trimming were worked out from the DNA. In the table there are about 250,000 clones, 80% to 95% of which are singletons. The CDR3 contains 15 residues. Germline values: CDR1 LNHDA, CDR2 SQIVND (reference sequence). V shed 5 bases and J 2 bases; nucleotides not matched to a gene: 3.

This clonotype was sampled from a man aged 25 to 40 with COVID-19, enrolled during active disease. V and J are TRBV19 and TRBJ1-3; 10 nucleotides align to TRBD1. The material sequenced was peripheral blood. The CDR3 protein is CASSFDRGPGNTIYF. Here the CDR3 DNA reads TGTGCCAGTAGTTTCGACAGGGGGCCTGGAAACACCATATATTTT.